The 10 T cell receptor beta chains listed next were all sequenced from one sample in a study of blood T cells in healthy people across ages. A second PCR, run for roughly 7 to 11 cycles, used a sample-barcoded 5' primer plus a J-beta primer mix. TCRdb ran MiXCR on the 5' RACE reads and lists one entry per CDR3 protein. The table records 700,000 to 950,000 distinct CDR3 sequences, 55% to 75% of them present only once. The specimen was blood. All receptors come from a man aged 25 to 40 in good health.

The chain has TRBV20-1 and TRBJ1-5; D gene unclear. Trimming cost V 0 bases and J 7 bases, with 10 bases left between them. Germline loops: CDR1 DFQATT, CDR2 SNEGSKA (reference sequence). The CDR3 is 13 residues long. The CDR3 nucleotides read TGCAGTGCTAGAGATCAATGGGGACAGCCCCAGCATTTT. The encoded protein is CSARDQWGQPQHF.

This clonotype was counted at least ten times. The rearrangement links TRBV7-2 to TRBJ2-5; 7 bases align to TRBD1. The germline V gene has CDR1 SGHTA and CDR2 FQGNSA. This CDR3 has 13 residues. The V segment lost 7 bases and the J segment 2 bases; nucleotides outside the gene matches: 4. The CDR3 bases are TGTGCCAGCACCATGGACAGGCAAGAGACCCAGTACTTC. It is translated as CASTMDRQETQYF.

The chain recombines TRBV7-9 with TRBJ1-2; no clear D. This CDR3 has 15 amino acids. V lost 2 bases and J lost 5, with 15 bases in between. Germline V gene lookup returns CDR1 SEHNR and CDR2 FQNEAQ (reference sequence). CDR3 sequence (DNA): TGTGCCAGCAGCTTAAGTACAGCACGATTTTATGGCTACACCTTC. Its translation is CASSLSTARFYGYTF.

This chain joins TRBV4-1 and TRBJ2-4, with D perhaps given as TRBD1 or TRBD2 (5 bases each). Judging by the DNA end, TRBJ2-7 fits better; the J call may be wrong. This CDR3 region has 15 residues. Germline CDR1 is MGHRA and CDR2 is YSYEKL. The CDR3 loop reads CASSPTDSGQYEQYF. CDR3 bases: TGCGCCAGCAGCCCCACCGACAGCGGACAATACGAGCAGTACTTC.

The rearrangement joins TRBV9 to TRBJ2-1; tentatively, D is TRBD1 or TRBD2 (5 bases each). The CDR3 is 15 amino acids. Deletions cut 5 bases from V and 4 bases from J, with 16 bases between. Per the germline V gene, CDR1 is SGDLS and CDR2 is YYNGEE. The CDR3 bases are TGTGCCAGCAGTGGCTCGAGGGGTGGGTACAATGAGCAGTTCTTC. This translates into CASSGSRGGYNEQFF.

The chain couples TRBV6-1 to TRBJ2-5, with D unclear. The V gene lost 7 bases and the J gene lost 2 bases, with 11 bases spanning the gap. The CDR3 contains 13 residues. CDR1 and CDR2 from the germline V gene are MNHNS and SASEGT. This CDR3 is CASTTTAQETQYF. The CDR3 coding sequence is TGTGCCAGCACCACCACAGCACAAGAGACCCAGTACTTC.

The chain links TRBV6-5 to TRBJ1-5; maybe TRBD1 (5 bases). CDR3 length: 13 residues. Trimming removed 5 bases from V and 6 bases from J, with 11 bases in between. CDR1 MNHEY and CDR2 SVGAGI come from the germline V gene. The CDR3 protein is CASSDGGGQPQHF. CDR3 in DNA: TGTGCCAGCAGTGACGGGGGGGGTCAGCCCCAGCATTTT.

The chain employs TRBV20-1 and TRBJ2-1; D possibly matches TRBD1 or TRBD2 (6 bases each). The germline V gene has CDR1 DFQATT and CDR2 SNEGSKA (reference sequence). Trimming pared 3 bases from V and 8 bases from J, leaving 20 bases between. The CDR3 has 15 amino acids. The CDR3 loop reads CSASSLRDRQDEQFF. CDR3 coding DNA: TGCAGTGCTAGTTCTTTGCGGGATAGACAGGATGAGCAGTTCTTC.

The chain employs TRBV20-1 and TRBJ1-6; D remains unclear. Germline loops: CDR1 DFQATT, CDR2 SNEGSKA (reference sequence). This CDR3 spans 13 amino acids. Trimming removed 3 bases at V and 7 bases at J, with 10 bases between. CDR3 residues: CSARISENSPLHF. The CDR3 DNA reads TGCAGTGCTAGGATCTCCGAAAATTCACCCCTCCACTTT.

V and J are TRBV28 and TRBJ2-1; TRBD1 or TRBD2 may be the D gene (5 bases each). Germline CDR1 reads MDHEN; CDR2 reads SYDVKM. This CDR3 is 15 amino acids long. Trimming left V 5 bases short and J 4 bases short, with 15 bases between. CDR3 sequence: CASSPGTFLYNEQFF. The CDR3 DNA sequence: TGTGCCAGCAGTCCTGGGACGTTTCTTTACAATGAGCAGTTCTTC.